The present T cell receptor beta chain was sequenced within a study of CXCR3-negative and CXCR3-positive naive CD8 T cells. This CDR3 is built from 14 residues. CDR1 and CDR2 from the germline V gene are SEHNR and FQNEAQ (reference sequence). Naive CD8+ T cells showed CD45RO-CCR7+CD27+CD95-. Comment on this clonotype: Antigen unknown.

Libraries of TRB cDNA were made by 5' RACE and carried UMIs. TCRdb reprocessed the 5' RACE reads and keeps a single row for each CDR3 protein, giving no DNA. The sample includes 5,000 to 6,500 distinct CDR3 sequences. General study findings and limits: Similar TRBV-TRBJ gene usage was seen in naive CXCR3-negative and CXCR3-positive cells, but not in memory cells. A higher hydrophobicity marked the TRB CDR3s of CXCR3-positive naive cells versus CXCR3-negative naive cells.

The chain has TRBV7-9 and TRBJ2-7. The specimen was naive CXCR3- CD8+ T cells from blood. The subset here: CD45RO-CCR7+CD27+CD95- naive CD8+ T cells lacking CXCR3 (TNR3-). The sequence came from a human donor in good health. Some clones in this sample may be carry-over from other donors' samples. This CDR3 is CASSHDLSPYEQYF.